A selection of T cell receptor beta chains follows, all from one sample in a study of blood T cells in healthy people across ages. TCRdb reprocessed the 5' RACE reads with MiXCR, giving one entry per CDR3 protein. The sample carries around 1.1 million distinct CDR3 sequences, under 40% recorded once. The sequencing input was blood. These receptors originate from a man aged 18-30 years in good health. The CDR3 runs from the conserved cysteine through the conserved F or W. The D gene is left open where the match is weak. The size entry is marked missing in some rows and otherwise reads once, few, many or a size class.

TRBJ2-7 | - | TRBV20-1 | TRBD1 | TGCAGTGCTAGAGCGGAACAGGGGGAACCCTACGAGCAGTACTTC | CSARAEQGEPYEQYF
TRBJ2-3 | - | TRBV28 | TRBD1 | TGTGCCAGCACCCGGGACAGGCTCACAGATACGCAGTATTTT | CASTRDRLTDTQYF
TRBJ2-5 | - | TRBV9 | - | TGTGCCAGCAGCGTACGGGCTAGCCGACTACAAGAGACCCAGTACTTC | CASSVRASRLQETQYF
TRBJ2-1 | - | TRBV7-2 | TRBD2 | TGTGCCAGCAGCCCCGCTAGCGGGGGGGGCAATGAGCAGTTCTTC | CASSPASGGGNEQFF
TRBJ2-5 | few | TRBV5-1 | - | TGCGCCAGCAGCTCGAGGGCGAGGGGGACCCAGTACTTC | CASSSRARGTQYF
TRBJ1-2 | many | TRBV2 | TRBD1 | TGTGCCAGCAGTGAAGAGGGACAGATATTCTATGGCTACACCTTC | CASSEEGQIFYGYTF
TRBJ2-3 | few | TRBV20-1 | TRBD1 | TGCAGTGCTAGAGAGGGCAGGGGGCAAGATACGCAGTATTTT | CSAREGRGQDTQYF
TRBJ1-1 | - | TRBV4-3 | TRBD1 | TGCGCCAGCAGCCAAGGGACAGGGAGGTTGAACACTGAAGCTTTCTTT | CASSQGTGRLNTEAFF
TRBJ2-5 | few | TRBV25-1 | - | TGTGCCAGCAGTGATTCAGACAGGATTGGAGAGACCCAGTACTTC | CASSDSDRIGETQYF
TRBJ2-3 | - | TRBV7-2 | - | TGTGCCAGCAGCTTATCTAGGATGTTCCCAGATACGCAGTATTTT | CASSLSRMFPDTQYF
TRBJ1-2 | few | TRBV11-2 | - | TGTGCCAGCAGACCAATAGGGACACGCGGCTACACCTTC | CASRPIGTRGYTF
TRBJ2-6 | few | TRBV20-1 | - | TGCAGTACGCGGCCCTCTGGGGCCAACGTCCTGACTTTC | CSTRPSGANVLTF
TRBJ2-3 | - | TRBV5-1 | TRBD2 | TGCGCCAGCAGCAGCGGGGACTCCGGCATCGCTACGCAGTATTTT | CASSSGDSGIATQYF
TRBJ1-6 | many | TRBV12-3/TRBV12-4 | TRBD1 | TGTGCCAGCAGTTTAGGGACAGGGGATAATTCACCCCTCCACTTT | CASSLGTGDNSPLHF
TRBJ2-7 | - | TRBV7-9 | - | TGTGCCAGCTCTGAAACGGGGGCGGTCGAGCAGTACTTC | CASSETGAVEQYF
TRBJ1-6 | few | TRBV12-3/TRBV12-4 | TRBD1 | TGTGCCAGCAGTTTATTGGCAGGGGGTAATTCACCCCTCCACTTT | CASSLLAGGNSPLHF
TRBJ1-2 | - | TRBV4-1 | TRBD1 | TGCGCCAGCAGCCCCGGACAGGGATCTAACTATGGCTACACCTTC | CASSPGQGSNYGYTF
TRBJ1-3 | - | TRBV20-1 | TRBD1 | TGCAGTGCAAGGACAGGGGGCGGTAATGGAAACACCATATATTTT | CSARTGGGNGNTIYF
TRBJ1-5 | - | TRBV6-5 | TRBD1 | TGTGCCAGCAGTTACCGCGGACAGGGAACCAATCGGCCCCAGCATTTT | CASSYRGQGTNRPQHF
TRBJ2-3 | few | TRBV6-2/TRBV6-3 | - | TGTGCCAGCACCTGGACAAAAAAAGATAGCACAGATACGCAGTATTTT | CASTWTKKDSTDTQYF
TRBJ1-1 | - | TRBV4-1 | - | TGCGCCAGCAGCCCTACGGGGTCGGCTGAAGCTTTCTTT | CASSPTGSAEAFF
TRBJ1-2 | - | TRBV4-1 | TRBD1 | TGCGCCAGCAGCCAACCCCGACAGGGGATCGGCTATGGCTACACCTTC | CASSQPRQGIGYGYTF
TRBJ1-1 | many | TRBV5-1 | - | TGCGCCAGCAGCTTAGGGGGGTCGGCAGCTTTCTTT | CASSLGGSAAFF
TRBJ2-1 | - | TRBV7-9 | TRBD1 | TGTGCCAGCAGCGGCCCGGACAGGGGGCTTTACAATGAGCAGTTCTTC | CASSGPDRGLYNEQFF
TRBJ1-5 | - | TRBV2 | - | TGTGCTAGCAGAGATGACAGGAATCAGCCCCAGCATTTT | CASRDDRNQPQHF
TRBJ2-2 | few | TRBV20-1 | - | TGCAGTGCTAGGTTCGGGATACTACCGAACACCGGGGAGCTGTTTTTT | CSARFGILPNTGELFF
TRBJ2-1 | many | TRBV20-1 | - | TGCAGTGTTAAAGGGGACCCTTACAATGAGCAGTTCTTC | CSVKGDPYNEQFF
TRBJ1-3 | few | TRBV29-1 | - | TGCAGCGTTGATCCAGTGGGTGGAAACACCATATATTTT | CSVDPVGGNTIYF
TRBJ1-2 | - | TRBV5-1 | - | TGCGCCAGCAGCTTGGGAGGGATTGTAACTGGCTACACCTTC | CASSLGGIVTGYTF
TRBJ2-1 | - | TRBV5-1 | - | TGCGCCAGCAGCTCCTGGGGGGCCGAAGGGACTGAGCAGTTCTTC | CASSSWGAEGTEQFF
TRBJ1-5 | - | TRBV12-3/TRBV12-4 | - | TGTGCCAGCAGTTTGCAAGGTGCCAGCAATCAGCCCCAGCATTTT | CASSLQGASNQPQHF
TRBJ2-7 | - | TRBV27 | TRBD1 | TGTGCCAGCAGTTTAGGGGGACAGGGGTTGGGCGAGCAGTACTTC | CASSLGGQGLGEQYF
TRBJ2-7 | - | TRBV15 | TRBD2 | TGTGCCACCAGCAGAGTGGCTAGCGGGGAATCCTACGAGCAGTACTTC | CATSRVASGESYEQYF
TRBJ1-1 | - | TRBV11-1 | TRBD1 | TGTGCCAGCAGCCCCAGCCGAGGGGGCTCGAACACTGAAGCTTTCTTT | CASSPSRGGSNTEAFF
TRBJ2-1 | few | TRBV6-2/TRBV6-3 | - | TGTGCCAGCAGTAGATCCCGGGGCTCCTACAATGAGCAGTTCTTC | CASSRSRGSYNEQFF
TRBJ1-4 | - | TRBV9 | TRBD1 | TGTGCCAGCAGCGTCGGGACAGATAATGAAAAACTGTTTTTT | CASSVGTDNEKLFF
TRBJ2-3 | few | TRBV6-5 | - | TGTGCCAGCAGTTACTCGGGGGTCGTTAGCGGATTTAGCACAGATACGCAGTATTTT | CASSYSGVVSGFSTDTQYF
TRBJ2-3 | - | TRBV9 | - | TGTGCCAGCACAGCCTATGGGGGCAGCACAGATACGCAGTATTTT | CASTAYGGSTDTQYF
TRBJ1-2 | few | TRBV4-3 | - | TGCGCCAGCAGCCAGGGGGCCACACCCAACTATGGCTACACCTTC | CASSQGATPNYGYTF
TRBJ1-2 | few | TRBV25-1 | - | TGTGCCAGCAGTGACGGGGGTTCTAACTATGGCTACACCTTC | CASSDGGSNYGYTF
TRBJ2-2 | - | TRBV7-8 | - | TGTGCCAGCAGCTTGGGTGCCCTCTTTAACACCGGGGAGCTGTTTTTT | CASSLGALFNTGELFF
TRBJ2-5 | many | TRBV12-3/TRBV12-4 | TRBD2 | TGTGCCAGCAGCTTCACTAGCGGATTGGGGCAAGAGACCCAGTACTTC | CASSFTSGLGQETQYF
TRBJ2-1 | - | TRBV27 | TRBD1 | TGTGCCAGCGGAAGACGGGACAGGGTATCGAATGAGCAGTTCTTC | CASGRRDRVSNEQFF
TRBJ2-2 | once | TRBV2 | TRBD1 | TGTGCCAGCAGTGAAATGCAGGGGGCATCCGGGGAGCTGTTTTTT | CASSEMQGASGELFF
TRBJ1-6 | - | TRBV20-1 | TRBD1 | TGCAGTGCTAGAGATCAAGCCGGGACAGGAAATTCACCCCTCCACTTT | CSARDQAGTGNSPLHF
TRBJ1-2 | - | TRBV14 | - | TGTGCCAGCAGCCAAGAGCACTCTCCTAACTATGGCTACACCTTC | CASSQEHSPNYGYTF
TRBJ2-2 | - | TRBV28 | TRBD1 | TGTGCCAGCAGCTCAGGGGGCGCGGACACCGGGGAGCTGTTTTTT | CASSSGGADTGELFF
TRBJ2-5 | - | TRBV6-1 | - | TGTGCCAGCACCGAAGGAAGAGTCAACCAAGAGACCCAGTACTTC | CASTEGRVNQETQYF
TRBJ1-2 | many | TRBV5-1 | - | TGCGCCAGCAGCGAGGAGGGTTTCAACTATGGCTACACCTTC | CASSEEGFNYGYTF
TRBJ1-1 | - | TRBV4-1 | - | TGCGCCAGCAGCCAAGAGGGAGGGGGGAACACTGAAGCTTTCTTT | CASSQEGGGNTEAFF
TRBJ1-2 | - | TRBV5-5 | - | TGTGCCAGCAGCTTCGGGCAGGGTGGGAACTATGGCTACACCTTC | CASSFGQGGNYGYTF
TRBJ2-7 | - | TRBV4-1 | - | TGCGCCAGCAGCCAAGAACCTCTCGAGGGTCTGTACAATGAGCAGTACTTC | CASSQEPLEGLYNEQYF
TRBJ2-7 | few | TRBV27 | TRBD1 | TGTGCCAGCAGTTTATCATCCGGGACAGGGCACTACGAGCAGTACTTC | CASSLSSGTGHYEQYF
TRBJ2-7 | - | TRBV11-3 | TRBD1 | TGTGCCAGCAGCTCCGGACAGGGGGACTACAAGGAGCAGTACTTC | CASSSGQGDYKEQYF
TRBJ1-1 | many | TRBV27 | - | TGTGCCAGCAGTTTACTGCAGAACACTGAAGCTTTCTTT | CASSLLQNTEAFF
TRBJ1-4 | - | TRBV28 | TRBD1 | TGTGCCAGCAGCCACAGGGGTTACGAAAAACTGTTTTTT | CASSHRGYEKLFF
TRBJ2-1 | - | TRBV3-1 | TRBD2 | TGTGCCAGCAGCCACGCGCGGGGGGTCTCTGGCAATGAGCAGTTCTTC | CASSHARGVSGNEQFF
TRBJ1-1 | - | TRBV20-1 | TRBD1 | TGCAGTGCTAGAGCCGCACAGGGGGGGAACACTGAAGCTTTCTTT | CSARAAQGGNTEAFF
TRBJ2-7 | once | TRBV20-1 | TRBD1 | TGCAGTGCTAGATCGGGACAGGGGGCACGTGAGCAGTACTTC | CSARSGQGAREQYF
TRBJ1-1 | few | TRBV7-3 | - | TGTGCCAGCAGCTTAACGGGACGAAAAGCTTTCTTT | CASSLTGRKAFF